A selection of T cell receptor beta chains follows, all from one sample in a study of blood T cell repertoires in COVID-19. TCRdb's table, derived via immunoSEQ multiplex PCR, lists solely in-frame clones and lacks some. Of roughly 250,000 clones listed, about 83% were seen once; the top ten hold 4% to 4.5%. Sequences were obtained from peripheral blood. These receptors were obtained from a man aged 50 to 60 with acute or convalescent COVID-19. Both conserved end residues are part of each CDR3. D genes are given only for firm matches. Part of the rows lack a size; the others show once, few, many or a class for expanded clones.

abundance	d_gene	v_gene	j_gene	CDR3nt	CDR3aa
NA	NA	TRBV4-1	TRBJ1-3	TGCGCCAGCAGCCAAGATGAGCACGGTCGCTCTGGAAACACCATATATTTT	CASSQDEHGRSGNTIYF
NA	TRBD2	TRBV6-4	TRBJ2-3	TGTGCCAGCAGCCGACTAGCGGGAGAAGTGGATACGCAGTATTTT	CASSRLAGEVDTQYF
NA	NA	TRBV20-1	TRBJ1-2	TGCAGTGCTATCTCAGGGTATGGCTACACCTTC	CSAISGYGYTF
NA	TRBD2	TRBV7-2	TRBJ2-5	TGTGCCAGCAGCCCGGTGACTAGCGTGGCCGAGACTCAGTACTTC	CASSPVTSVAETQYF
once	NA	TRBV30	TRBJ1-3	TGTGCCTGGACGATAGCCAGCTCTGGAAACACCATATATTTT	CAWTIASSGNTIYF
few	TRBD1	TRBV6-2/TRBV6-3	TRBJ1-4	TGTGCCAGCAGTTACTCGGGGGACAGCGCAACTAATGAAAAACTGTTTTTT	CASSYSGDSATNEKLFF
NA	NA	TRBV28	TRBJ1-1	TGTGCCAGCAGTTTAGTTTCAGGGGTGAACACTGAAGCTTTCTTT	CASSLVSGVNTEAFF
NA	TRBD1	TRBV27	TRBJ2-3	TGTGCCAGCAGTTTAAGACAGGGGGTGGCAGATACGCAGTATTTT	CASSLRQGVADTQYF
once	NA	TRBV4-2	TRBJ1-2	TGTGCCAGCAGCCAAGCTTTGATTGACAGGAACTATGGCTACACCTTC	CASSQALIDRNYGYTF
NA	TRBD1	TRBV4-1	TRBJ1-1	TGCGCCAGCAGCCAATTCCCCGGAGGGGGCGGTGAAGCTTTCTTT	CASSQFPGGGGEAFF
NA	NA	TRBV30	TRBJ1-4	TGTGCCTGGAGCGAACTAACTAATGAAAAACTGTTTTTT	CAWSELTNEKLFF
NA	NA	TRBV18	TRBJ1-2	TGTGCCAGCTCACAGAGGGGACTTAACTATGGCTACACCTTC	CASSQRGLNYGYTF
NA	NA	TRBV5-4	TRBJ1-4	TGTGCCAGCAGCTCCGGGGTGGTGAAAGATGAAAAACTGTTTTTT	CASSSGVVKDEKLFF
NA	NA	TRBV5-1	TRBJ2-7	TGCGCCAGCAGCTTGGCCGGGTATTGGGAGCAGTACTTC	CASSLAGYWEQYF
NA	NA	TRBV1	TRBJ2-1	TGCACCAGCAGCGAAACACTAGACTCCTACAATGAGCAGTTCTTC	CTSSETLDSYNEQFF
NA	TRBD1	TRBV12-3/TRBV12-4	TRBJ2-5	TGTGCCAGCAGTTTGGGTCAGGGGGTGACCCAGTACTTC	CASSLGQGVTQYF
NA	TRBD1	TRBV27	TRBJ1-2	TGTGCCAGCCACTCGGGGACAGGGAGTGGAATCGGCTACACCTTC	CASHSGTGSGIGYTF
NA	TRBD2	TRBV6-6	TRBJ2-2	TGTGCCAGCAGCCGATTACCCGGGGGACTAGCGGGGGGACCGAACACCGGGGAGCTGTTTTTT	CASSRLPGGLAGGPNTGELFF
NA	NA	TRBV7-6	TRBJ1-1	TGTGCCAGCAGATCCATCACTGAAGCTTTCTTT	CASRSITEAFF
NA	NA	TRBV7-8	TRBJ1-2	TGTGCCAGCAGCTTAGCTGGAAGGGGGAACAGCTACGGCTACACCTTC	CASSLAGRGNSYGYTF
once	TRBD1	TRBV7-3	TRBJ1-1	TGTGCCAGCAGCCAGACGACAGGGCGGAACACTGAAGCTTTCTTT	CASSQTTGRNTEAFF
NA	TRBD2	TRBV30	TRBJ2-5	TGTGCCTGGAGTTATAGCGGGAGGGTAGGAGAGACCCAGTACTTC	CAWSYSGRVGETQYF
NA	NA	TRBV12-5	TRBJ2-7	TGTGCTAGTGGTCCCGACTACAGGGGAAGCGGGTACGAGCAGTACTTC	CASGPDYRGSGYEQYF
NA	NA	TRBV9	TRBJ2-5	TGTGCCAGCAGCCTTGAAACGACTAGAGGAGAGACCCAGTACTTC	CASSLETTRGETQYF
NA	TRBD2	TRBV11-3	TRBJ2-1	TGTGCCAGCAGCGCGGGGCGGGGGAATGAGCAGTTCTTC	CASSAGRGNEQFF
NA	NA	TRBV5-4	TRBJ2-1	TGTGCCAGCAGCCCACTACCGCACGCAAACGAGCAGTTCTTC	CASSPLPHANEQFF
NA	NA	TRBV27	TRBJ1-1	TGTGCCAGCAGTTTGTCAGGGGACACTGAAGCTTTCTTT	CASSLSGDTEAFF
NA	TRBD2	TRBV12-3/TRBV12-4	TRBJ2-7	TGTGCCAGCAGTACCCGGGACTACTACGAGCAGTACTTC	CASSTRDYYEQYF
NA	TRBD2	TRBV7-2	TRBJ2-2	TGTGCCAGCAGCCCGCGGGGGGGTGGCGGGGAGCTGTTTTTT	CASSPRGGGGELFF
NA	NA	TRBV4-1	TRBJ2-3	TGCGCCAGCAGCCAAGACCCTAGAGTTACGGGGGGCCCGACGGATACGCAGTATTTT	CASSQDPRVTGGPTDTQYF
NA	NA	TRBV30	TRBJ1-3	TGTGCCTGGACCGCTGGAAACACCATATATTTT	CAWTAGNTIYF
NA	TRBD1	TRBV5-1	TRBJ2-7	TGCGCCAGCAGGATAACAGGGGGAGAGCAGTACTTC	CASRITGGEQYF
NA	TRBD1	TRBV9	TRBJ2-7	TGTGCCAGCAGCTCCGGGACAGGGGCCCACGAGCAGTACTTC	CASSSGTGAHEQYF
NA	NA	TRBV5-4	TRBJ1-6	TGTGCCAGCAGCTTCGGAGGGTACTCTTCCTATAATTCACCCCTCCACTTT	CASSFGGYSSYNSPLHF
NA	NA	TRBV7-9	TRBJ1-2	TGTGCCAGCAGCTTGGAGGGTCCAAGTCGCTACACCTTC	CASSLEGPSRYTF
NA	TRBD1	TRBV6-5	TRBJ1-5	TGTGCCAGCAGGGGACAGGGAGGTCAGCCCCAGCATTTT	CASRGQGGQPQHF
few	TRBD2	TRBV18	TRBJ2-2	TGTGCCAGCTCACCAGGAGCGGGGGGGCAGCCCACCGGGGAGCTGTTTTTT	CASSPGAGGQPTGELFF
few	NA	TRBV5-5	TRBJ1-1	TGTGCCAGCAGCTTCGGACACTCGAACACTGAAGCTTTCTTT	CASSFGHSNTEAFF
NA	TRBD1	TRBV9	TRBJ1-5	TGTGCCAGCAGCCCAGGGGGGAATCAGCCCCAGCATTTT	CASSPGGNQPQHF
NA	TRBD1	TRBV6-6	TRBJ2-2	TGTGCCAGCTTCGGACAGGGGAACACCGGGGAGCTGTTTTTT	CASFGQGNTGELFF